This T cell receptor beta chain originates from a study of PD-L1 blockade in urothelial cancer. Study details: Atezolizumab, begun by patients in about 2014, was given at 1,200 mg intravenously every 3 weeks. Blood was evaluated 3 weeks (second dose) and 6 weeks after therapy began. Blood yielded a median of 141,255 T cells per sample.

The protocol was immunoSEQ multiplex PCR, while the TCRdb copy is restricted to in-frame clones and leaves out a portion. In the table there are approximately 46,000 clones, more than 65% of which are singletons. Anywhere from 1 to 8 samples came from each patient, spanning pretreatment and on-treatment. The CDR3 consists of 15 residues. Trimming removed 6 bases from V and 3 bases from J; junction bases left unmatched: 6. Germline V CDR1 and CDR2: LGHNA, YNFKEQ. This sequence joins TRBV4-2 and TRBJ2-2, with 8 bases matching TRBD2. The TCR was taken from a man between 70 and 80 years old with urothelial cancer. The sequencing used PBMCs, collected around atezolizumab (anti-PD-L1) treatment. The CDR3 bases are TGTGCCAGCAGTGGCCGGGGGGGCGACACCGGGGAGCTGTTTTTT. Its translation: CASSGRGGDTGELFF.